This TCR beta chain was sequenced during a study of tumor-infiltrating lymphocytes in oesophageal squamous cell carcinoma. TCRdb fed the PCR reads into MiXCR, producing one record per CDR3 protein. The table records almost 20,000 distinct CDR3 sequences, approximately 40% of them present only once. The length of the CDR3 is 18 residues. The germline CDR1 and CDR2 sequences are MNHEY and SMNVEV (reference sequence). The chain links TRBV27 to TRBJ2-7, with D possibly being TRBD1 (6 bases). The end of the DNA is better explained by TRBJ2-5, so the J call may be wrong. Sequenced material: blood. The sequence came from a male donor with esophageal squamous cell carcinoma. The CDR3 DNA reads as TGTGCCAGCAGTACCAACAGGGTTCAGGGGCATCTCCAAGAGACCCAGTACTTC. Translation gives CASSTNRVQGHLQETQYF.